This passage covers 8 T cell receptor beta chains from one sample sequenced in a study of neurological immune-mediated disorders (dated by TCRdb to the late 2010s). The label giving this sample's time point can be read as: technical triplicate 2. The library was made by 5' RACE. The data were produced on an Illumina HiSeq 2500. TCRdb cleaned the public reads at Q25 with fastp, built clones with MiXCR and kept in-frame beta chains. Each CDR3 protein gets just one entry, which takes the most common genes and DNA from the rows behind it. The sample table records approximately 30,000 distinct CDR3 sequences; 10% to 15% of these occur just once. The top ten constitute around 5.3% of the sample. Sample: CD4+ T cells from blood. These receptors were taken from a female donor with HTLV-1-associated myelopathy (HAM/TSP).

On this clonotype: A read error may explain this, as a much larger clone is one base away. CDR3 amino acids: CANSPPGRADNEQFF. CDR3 DNA sequence: TGTGCCAACTCACCACCGGGACGGGCGGACAATGAGCAGTTCTTC. The chain couples TRBV18 to TRBJ2-1; D is perhaps TRBD1 or TRBD2 (5 bases each). Germline loops: CDR1 KGHSH, CDR2 LQKENI. CDR3 length: 15 amino acids.

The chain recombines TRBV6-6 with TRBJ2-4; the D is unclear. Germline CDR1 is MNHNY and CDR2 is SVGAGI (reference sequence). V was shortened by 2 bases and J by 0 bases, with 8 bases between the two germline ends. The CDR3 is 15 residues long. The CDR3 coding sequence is TGTGCCAGCAGTTACCTGGTAAGAGCCAAAAACATTCAGTACTTC. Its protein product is CASSYLVRAKNIQYF.

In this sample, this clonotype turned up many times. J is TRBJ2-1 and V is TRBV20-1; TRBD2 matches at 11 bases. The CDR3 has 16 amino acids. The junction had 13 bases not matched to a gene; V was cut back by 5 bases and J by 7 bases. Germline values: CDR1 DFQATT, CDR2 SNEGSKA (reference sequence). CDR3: CSAPAGTSGDWNEQFF. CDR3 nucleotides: TGCAGTGCTCCAGCCGGGACTAGCGGAGATTGGAATGAGCAGTTCTTC.

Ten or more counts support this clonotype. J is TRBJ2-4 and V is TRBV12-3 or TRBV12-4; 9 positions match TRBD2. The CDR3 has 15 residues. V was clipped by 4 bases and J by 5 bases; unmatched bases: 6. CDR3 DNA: TGTGCCAGCAGTTACGGCGGGAGGGGCGAAAACATTCAGTACTTC. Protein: CASSYGGRGENIQYF.

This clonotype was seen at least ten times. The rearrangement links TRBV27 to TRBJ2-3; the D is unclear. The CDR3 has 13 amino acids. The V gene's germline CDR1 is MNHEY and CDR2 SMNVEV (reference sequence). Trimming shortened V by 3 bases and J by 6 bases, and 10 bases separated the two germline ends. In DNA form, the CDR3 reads TGTGCCAGCAGTTTCGGCCCCTGGGATACGCAGTATTTT. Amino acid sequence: CASSFGPWDTQYF.

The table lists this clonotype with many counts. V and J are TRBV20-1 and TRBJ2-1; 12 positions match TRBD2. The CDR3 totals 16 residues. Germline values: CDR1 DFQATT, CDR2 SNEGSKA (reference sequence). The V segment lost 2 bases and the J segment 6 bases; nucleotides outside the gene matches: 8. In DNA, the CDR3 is TGCAGTGCTAGAACTAGCGGGAGGAGTCCTGTCAATGAGCAGTTCTTC. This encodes CSARTSGRSPVNEQFF.

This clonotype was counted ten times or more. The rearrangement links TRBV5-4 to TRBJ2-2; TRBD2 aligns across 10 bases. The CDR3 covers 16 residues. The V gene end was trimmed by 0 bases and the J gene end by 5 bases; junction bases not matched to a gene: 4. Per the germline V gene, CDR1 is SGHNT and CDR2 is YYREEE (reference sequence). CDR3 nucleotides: TGTGCCAGCAGCTTGGCTAGCGGGGGTGAAACCGGGGAGCTGTTTTTT. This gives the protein CASSLASGGETGELFF.

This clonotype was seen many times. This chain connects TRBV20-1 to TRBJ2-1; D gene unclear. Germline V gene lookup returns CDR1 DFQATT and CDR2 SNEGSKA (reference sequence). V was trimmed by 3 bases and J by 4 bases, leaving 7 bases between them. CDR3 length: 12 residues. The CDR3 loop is CSARALYNEQFF. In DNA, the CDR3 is TGCAGTGCTAGGGCACTTTACAATGAGCAGTTCTTC.